This T cell receptor (beta chain) was documented in a study of cytomegalovirus exposure and HLA in healthy donors. Across the study: Clustering assigned 70% to 85% of the approximately 400 genotyped donors to the Caucasian-associated ancestry cluster.

PCR was performed using 60 Vbeta and 13 Jbeta primers. Measured with immunoSEQ multiplex PCR; TCRdb has only the in-frame clones, and not every one. The sample contains 95,000 to 110,000 clones, roughly 72% of which appear only once. Overall study results and limits: TCR beta sequences reportedly predicted the HLA-A and HLA-B alleles of most subjects accurately. Cytomegalovirus association was listed for roughly 160 TCR beta chains. Some V segments, including TRBV6-2 and TRBV6-3, were excluded as indistinguishable.

On this clone: The antigen remains unidentified. The sample holds other DNA sequences that translate to the same CDR3.

V lost 5 bases to trimming and J lost 1 base; unmatched junction nucleotides: 7. The CDR3 has 15 residues. CDR1 and CDR2 from the germline V gene are MDHEN and SYDVKM. The gene calls are TRBV28 and TRBJ1-1; the match to TRBD1 covers 7 bases. This receptor was taken from a woman aged 18-29 years in good health and CMV-seropositive. The specimen was PBMCs. The CDR3 reads CASSPPGTANTEAFF. In nucleotides, the CDR3 is TGTGCCAGCAGTCCACCCGGGACAGCGAACACTGAAGCTTTCTTT.